This passage covers 23 T cell receptor beta chains from one sample sequenced in a study of T-cell memory formation after mild COVID-19. TCRdb called the 5' RACE reads again in MiXCR, with one record for every CDR3 protein. Found here are over 150,000 distinct CDR3 sequences, under 20% of them singletons; the top ten hold approximately 4%. Source material: PBMCs or a T cell subset sorted from them (not recorded which). The source is a man aged 18 to 29 who had mild COVID-19 (a few samples of this study predate the infection). Cell type and time point are not known.

This clonotype was seen a few times. The CDR3 sequence is CASSLGRDQRETQYF. As DNA, the CDR3 is TGTGCCAGCAGCCTAGGACGGGACCAGAGGGAGACCCAGTACTTC. This chain joins TRBV11-3 and TRBJ2-5; either TRBD1 or TRBD2 may supply D (5 bases each). The CDR3 length is 15 residues. The germline V gene encodes CDR1 SGHNT and CDR2 YENEEA. The germline V and J ends were trimmed by 5 bases and 5 bases, with 18 bases remaining between them.

This clonotype was counted only a few times. The chain has TRBV4-3 and TRBJ2-7; D remains ambiguous. V was shortened by 1 base and J by 2 bases, with 9 bases between the two germline ends. The CDR3 covers 14 residues. Germline V gene sequence: CDR1 LGHNA, CDR2 YSLEER. CDR3 loop: CASSQGLGPYEQYF. CDR3 in DNA: TGCGCCAGCAGCCAAGGGCTGGGCCCCTACGAGCAGTACTTC.

The gene calls are TRBV28 and TRBJ2-3, with D possibly matching TRBD2 (7 bases). The CDR3 is made up of 15 amino acids. The ends were cut back, 7 bases at V and 2 bases at J, with 16 bases in the middle. The germline V gene has CDR1 MDHEN and CDR2 SYDVKM. CDR3 residues: CASKSAGALTDTQYF. DNA for the CDR3: TGTGCCAGCAAGTCGGCGGGGGCGCTCACAGATACGCAGTATTTT.

This chain connects TRBV20-1 to TRBJ2-7, with 7 bases aligning to TRBD2. V lost 8 bases to trimming and J lost 5 bases; unmatched junction nucleotides: 12. Germline V gene sequence: CDR1 DFQATT, CDR2 SNEGSKA (reference sequence). CDR3 length equals 13 residues. CDR3 sequence reads: CSLGGGGRDEQYF. The CDR3 DNA sequence: TGCAGTCTCGGAGGCGGGGGTCGGGACGAGCAGTACTTC.

This clonotype turned up a few times. The gene calls are TRBV27 and TRBJ2-3, with D tentatively TRBD2 (6 bases). There are 16 residues in the CDR3. Germline V gives CDR1 MNHEY, CDR2 SMNVEV (reference sequence). The ends were cut back, 6 bases at V and 0 bases at J, with 16 bases in the middle. CDR3 bases: TGTGCCAGCAGCACTCCGGCGGCGGGGAGCACAGATACGCAGTATTTT. This translates into CASSTPAAGSTDTQYF.

The rearrangement joins TRBV19 to TRBJ2-1; 9 bases agree with TRBD2. Germline lookup yields CDR1 LNHDA and CDR2 SQIVND (reference sequence). This CDR3 comprises 16 residues. Trimming cost V 3 bases and J 4 bases; bases outside gene matches: 7. The CDR3 loop is CASSMRASGAYNEQFF. CDR3 coding DNA: TGTGCCAGTAGTATGCGGGCTAGCGGGGCGTACAATGAGCAGTTCTTC. Full variable domain (rest looked up from reference TRBV19 and TRBJ2-1): DGGITQSPKYLFRKEGQNVTLSCEQNLNHDAMYWYRQDPGQGLRLIYYSQIVNDFQKGDIAEGYSVSREKKESFPLTVTSAQKNPTAFYLCASSMRASGAYNEQFFGPGTRLTVL.

The chain is built from TRBV24-1 and TRBJ2-2, with TRBD1 identical over 11 bases. Germline CDR1 reads KGHDR; CDR2 reads SFDVKD. CDR3 length: 17 residues. Germline trimming cut 3 bases from V and 6 bases from J; bases unmatched to any gene: 8. The CDR3 region has the DNA TGTGCCACCAGTGATACCGCGGACAGGGGGCGCGCCGGGGAGCTGTTTTTT. This translates into CATSDTADRGRAGELFF.

This clonotype has more than one count but fewer than ten. This chain joins TRBV29-1 and TRBJ2-5, with no clear D. This CDR3 comprises 12 residues. V lost 7 bases to trimming and J lost 4 bases, with 13 bases between them. Germline V CDR1 and CDR2: SQVTM, ANQGSEA. CDR3 in DNA: TGCAGCGCCGACCAGGCGAGAGAGACCCAGTACTTC. Its protein product is CSADQARETQYF.

The chain recombines TRBV20-1 with TRBJ1-2, with D tentatively TRBD1 (6 bases). CDR3 length equals 18 residues. In germline, CDR1 is DFQATT, CDR2 SNEGSKA (reference sequence). V lost 4 bases to trimming and J lost 6 bases, with 30 bases between them. This chain's CDR3 is CSATPMPFGSRGLHGYTF. The CDR3 bases are TGCAGTGCTACACCAATGCCTTTTGGGTCCAGGGGATTACATGGCTACACCTTC.

The chain links TRBV5-6 to TRBJ2-7, with 7 bases lining up with TRBD1. CDR3 length: 14 residues. V shed 3 bases, J shed 2 bases, and the junction held 5 bases outside the gene matches. Germline V gives CDR1 SGHDT, CDR2 YYEEEE. CDR3: CASSSRDRTYEQYV. CDR3 DNA: TGTGCCAGCAGCTCCCGGGACAGAACCTACGAGCAGTACGTC.

This chain uses TRBV12-3 or TRBV12-4 with TRBJ2-2; perhaps TRBD2 as D (5 bases). The CDR3 sequence is 16 residues long. V was clipped by 1 base and J by 5 bases, with 14 bases between them. The CDR3 is CASSLGGISRTGELFF. The CDR3 DNA is TGTGCCAGCAGTTTAGGAGGGATCAGCAGGACCGGGGAGCTGTTTTTT.

The chain is built from TRBV12-3 or TRBV12-4 and TRBJ2-7; D is unclear. The CDR3 covers 11 residues. Trimming removed 5 bases from V and 5 bases from J, with 7 bases in between. DNA of the CDR3: TGTGCCAGCAGTGTATCCCACGAGCAGTACTTC. Residues: CASSVSHEQYF.

The chain is built from TRBV20-1 and TRBJ1-1, with D unclear. The CDR3 totals 13 residues. The V end lost 3 bases, the J end lost 1 base, and 9 bases lay between the germline ends. Germline CDR1 and CDR2: DFQATT and SNEGSKA (reference sequence). The CDR3 DNA reads as TGCAGTGCTAGGAGAGGTGGGAACACTGAAGCTTTCTTT. This translates into CSARRGGNTEAFF.

This clonotype was detected ten times or more. The chain combines TRBV7-2 with TRBJ2-6; D ambiguous. This CDR3 spans 12 amino acids. Trimming cost V 3 bases and J 3 bases, with 0 bases left between them. Looked up from germline, CDR1 is SGHTA and CDR2 is FQGNSA. The CDR3 loop is CASSFGANVLTF. The CDR3 DNA is TGTGCCAGCAGCTTTGGGGCCAACGTCCTGACTTTC.

This clonotype was seen only a few times. The chain employs TRBV4-1 and TRBJ2-3, with D unclear. The V and J ends lost 0 bases and 0 bases respectively, with 4 bases between them. The CDR3 has 14 amino acids. Germline V gene sequence: CDR1 MGHRA, CDR2 YSYEKL. The CDR3 coding sequence is TGCGCCAGCAGCCAAGATTTGAGCACAGATACGCAGTATTTT. Translated: CASSQDLSTDTQYF.

The chain links TRBV4-3 to TRBJ1-1; 8 positions match TRBD1. The CDR3 totals 14 residues. V shed 4 bases, J shed 4 bases, and the junction held 5 bases outside the gene matches. The germline gives CDR1 LGHNA, CDR2 YSLEER. The CDR3 DNA reads as TGCGCCAGCAGCCGAGTACAGGGGGGCACTGAAGCTTTCTTT. Residues: CASSRVQGGTEAFF.

This clonotype was seen only a few times. The rearrangement links TRBV5-1 to TRBJ1-6; 7 positions agree with TRBD1. Germline V CDR1 and CDR2: SGHRS, YFSETQ. This CDR3 has 14 residues. The V segment lost 0 bases and the J segment 9 bases; nucleotides outside the gene matches: 3. CDR3 in DNA: TGCGCCAGCAGCTTGGCGACAGGGAGTTCACCCCTCCACTTT. Translating gives CASSLATGSSPLHF.

This clonotype was picked up a small number of times. The chain employs TRBV3-1 and TRBJ2-1, with 7 bases that match TRBD1. There are 12 residues in the CDR3. The ends lost 2 bases at V and 10 bases at J; junction bases unmatched: 2. Germline-derived CDR1 and CDR2 are LGHDT and YNNKEL (reference sequence). CDR3 sequence reads: CASSQKGGEQFF. DNA of the CDR3: TGTGCCAGCAGCCAAAAAGGGGGCGAGCAGTTCTTC.

The chain uses TRBV12-3 or TRBV12-4 and TRBJ2-7; 11 nucleotides match TRBD1. Losses at the gene ends were 6 bases for V and 5 bases for J; bases not matched to a gene: 3. The CDR3 runs to 13 residues. CDR3 loop: CASRGQGGDEQYF. In DNA, the CDR3 is TGTGCCAGCAGGGGACAGGGGGGCGACGAGCAGTACTTC.

This clonotype was observed a handful of times. The rearrangement links TRBV18 to TRBJ1-5; D unclear. The CDR3 sequence is 14 residues long. V was pared by 3 bases and J by 7 bases, with 13 bases between. Germline loops: CDR1 KGHSH, CDR2 LQKENI. In DNA, the CDR3 is TGTGCCAGCTCACCGCGGGAGTCTCAACAGCCCCAGCATTTT. This encodes CASSPRESQQPQHF.

This clonotype has just a few counts. CDR3: CASSSTGTYEQYV. The CDR3, as DNA: TGTGCCAGCAGCTCGACAGGGACCTACGAGCAGTACGTC. The chain employs TRBV12-3 or TRBV12-4 and TRBJ2-7; 7 bases are a match to TRBD1. The CDR3 is made up of 13 amino acids. With 6 bases clipped from V and 2 bases from J, the junction kept 4 bases outside the gene matches.

Only a few counts were recorded for this clonotype. J is TRBJ1-5 and V is TRBV19; 10 bases are a match to TRBD1. There are 15 residues in the CDR3. V gave up 6 bases and J gave up 7 bases; unmatched junction bases: 9. Per the germline V gene, CDR1 is LNHDA and CDR2 is SQIVND (reference sequence). Written as DNA, the CDR3 is TGTGCCAGTAGCGGAGCGGGACAGGGGTACCAGCCCCAGCATTTT. Its protein product is CASSGAGQGYQPQHF.

Of note for this clonotype: A much larger clone lies one base from this, so it may be a read error. The gene calls are TRBV29-1 and TRBJ2-2; D is possibly TRBD1 or TRBD2 (5 bases each). Trimming took 6 bases from V and 6 from J, leaving 17 bases between them. Germline assignment: CDR1 SQVTM and CDR2 ANQGSEA. The CDR3 has 14 residues. CDR3 loop: CSVGAWTIPGELFF. CDR3 bases: TGCAGCGTCGGGGCTTGGACCATACCCGGGGAGCTGTTTTTT.